This TCR beta chain was captured in a study of monozygotic twins with inflammatory bowel disease. About this clonotype itself: The antigen remains undetermined.

The CDR3 spans 16 residues. CDR1 is SGHTA, CDR2 FQGTGA, per germline. Points from the study as a whole: Twins with IBD were found to have lower TCRbeta diversity (inverse Simpson) than healthy co-twins. No difference was seen in repertoire similarity between concordant and discordant twins, possibly from limited power.

TCRdb reprocessed the 5' RACE reads, keeping one entry per CDR3 protein, no DNA. The repertoire table contains under 150,000 distinct CDR3 sequences. The sequence came from a human donor with ulcerative colitis or Crohn's disease, or a healthy co-twin of an affected twin (not recorded which). This chain joins TRBV7-3 and TRBJ2-5; absent DNA, TCRdb's TRBD2 call cannot be checked. The sequencing input was blood. CDR3 protein: CASSLGTSGGSETQYF. The full variable domain, in which reference TRBV7-3 and TRBJ2-5 provide the parts outside the CDR3, is GAGVSQTPSNKVTEKGKYVELRCDPISGHTALYWYRQSLGQGPEFLIYFQGTGAADDSGLPNDRFFAVRPEGSVSTLKIQRTERGDSAVYLCASSLGTSGGSETQYFGPGTRLLVL.